This T cell receptor (beta chain) was retrieved from a study of T cell clones after liver transplantation. Some clones are missing from TCRdb's copy, which holds only in-frame ones; the method was immunoSEQ multiplex PCR. This table has 7,500 to 10,000 clones, over 55% appearing once. V trimming: 5 bases; J trimming: 1 base; junction bases outside the gene matches: 8. The CDR3 spans 16 residues. Germline CDR1 reads MNHEY; CDR2 reads SMNVEV (reference sequence). The sample in question was CD8+ T cells from blood, obtained at the 15-month timepoint. The receptor was isolated from a human patient who received a liver transplant. Some T cells may be supplied by the graft donor. The chain combines TRBV27 with TRBJ2-1; 7 nucleotides align to TRBD1. The CDR3 protein is CASSPLPGGSYNEQFF. The CDR3 coding sequence is TGTGCCAGCAGTCCGTTGCCAGGGGGTTCCTACAATGAGCAGTTCTTC.